The clone carrying this T cell receptor (beta chain) came up once. TCRdb's table, derived via immunoSEQ multiplex PCR, lists solely in-frame clones and lacks some. The profile shows fewer than 200,000 clones, 70% to 85% of them singletons. V lost 4 bases to trimming and J lost 12 bases; unmatched junction nucleotides: 11. The CDR3 totals 13 residues. Germline lookup yields CDR1 GTSNPN and CDR2 SVGIG (reference sequence). The sample is drawn from a study of blood T cell repertoires in COVID-19. This chain uses TRBV30 with TRBJ2-1; TRBD2 agrees at 8 bases. This TCR was sampled from a woman between 45 and 65 years old who had recovered from COVID-19. Sample: PBMCs or T cells enriched from blood (not recorded which). The CDR3 protein is CAWKPRVAGWQFF. CDR3 nucleotides: TGTGCCTGGAAACCCCGGGTAGCGGGATGGCAGTTCTTC.